Shown below are 10 T cell receptor beta chains from a single sample sequenced in a study of regulatory T cells in long-lasting Graves disease. iRepertoire HTBI primers and Arm-PCR of CDR3 regions built TCR beta libraries. From the multiplex PCR reads, TCRdb called clonotypes with MiXCR, one entry per CDR3 protein. The sample contains 450,000 or so distinct CDR3 sequences, around a fifth of which appear only once. Described time point: persistent/refractory GD, antithyroid drugs over 5 years with positive TRAb. From PBMCs, RNA was extracted and then used to make the TCR library. The specimen comprised peripheral blood mononuclear cells (PBMCs), sampled when the disease was refractory, from a patient treated with antithyroid drugs. Receptors originate from a female donor with Graves disease.

This clonotype was counted a few times. CDR3 residues: CASRRTGEGGNTEAFF. Here the CDR3 DNA reads TGTGCCAGCAGGAGAACAGGGGAGGGAGGGAACACTGAAGCTTTCTTT. V gene TRBV7-2 combines with J gene TRBJ1-1; 7 bases fit TRBD1. The CDR3 runs to 16 residues. The V and J ends lost 6 bases and 1 base, in that order; junction bases with no gene match: 11. The V gene's germline CDR1 is SGHTA and CDR2 FQGNSA.

This clonotype was recorded at least ten times. The chain joins TRBV7-8 to TRBJ1-2; D not resolved. Trimming left V 0 bases short and J 8 bases short, with 13 bases between. CDR3 size: 14 residues. CDR1 and CDR2 (germline): SGHVS, FQNEAQ. CDR3 in DNA: TGTGCCAGCAGCTTAGCTTATGCGGGGAACGGCTACACCTTC. It yields the protein CASSLAYAGNGYTF.

This rearrangement joins TRBV5-1 to TRBJ2-7; D may be TRBD1 or TRBD2 (5 bases each). CDR1 and CDR2 from the germline V gene are SGHRS and YFSETQ. Trimming shortened V by 4 bases and J by 3 bases, and 14 bases separated the two germline ends. The CDR3 has 14 residues. The CDR3 DNA sequence: TGCGCCAGCAGCCACCGGGACGGACACTACGAGCAGTACTTC. This encodes CASSHRDGHYEQYF.

The chain is built from TRBV28 and TRBJ1-3; 12 positions match TRBD1. The CDR3 runs 16 residues. The J segment lost 3 bases and the V segment lost 6 bases, leaving 6 bases of the junction unmatched. The germline gives CDR1 MDHEN, CDR2 SYDVKM. In DNA, the CDR3 is TGTGCCAGCAGCCCGGGACAGGGGGCGATTGGAAACACCATATATTTT. Amino acids: CASSPGQGAIGNTIYF.

The chain combines TRBV19 with TRBJ2-2; tentative D call: TRBD1 (5 bases). V was pared by 5 bases and J by 6 bases, with 13 bases between. This CDR3 region has 14 residues. CDR1 is LNHDA and CDR2 is SQIVND in the germline V gene (reference sequence). This chain's CDR3 is CASSPQVGAGELFF. The CDR3 DNA follows: TGTGCCAGTAGTCCTCAAGTAGGGGCCGGGGAGCTGTTTTTT.

This clonotype occurred a few times. The chain couples TRBV13 to TRBJ1-3; no firm D call. The germline gives CDR1 PRHDT, CDR2 FYEKMQ (reference sequence). The CDR3 runs 15 residues. Trimming stripped 2 bases from V and 0 bases from J, with 8 bases between. CDR3 nucleotide sequence: TGTGCCAGCAGCTTACGGACCCACTCTGGAAACACCATATATTTT. Protein: CASSLRTHSGNTIYF.

This clonotype was observed many times. The chain combines TRBV12-3 or TRBV12-4 with TRBJ1-1; TRBD1 agrees at 10 bases. This CDR3 spans 14 amino acids. Germline trimming cut 6 bases from V and 4 bases from J; bases unmatched to any gene: 5. Here the CDR3 reads CASRGTGVTTEAFF. The CDR3 DNA is TGTGCCAGCAGGGGGACAGGGGTAACCACTGAAGCTTTCTTT.

This clonotype has a count of ten or more. V gene TRBV27 combines with J gene TRBJ1-1; 7 nucleotides match TRBD1. Germline V lookup: CDR1 MNHEY, CDR2 SMNVEV (reference sequence). The CDR3 totals 13 residues. The V and J ends lost 11 bases and 4 bases, in that order; junction bases with no gene match: 10. The CDR3 sequence: CAGPGTDTTEAFF. The DNA of the CDR3 is TGTGCCGGTCCCGGGACAGATACCACTGAAGCTTTCTTT.

Points on this clonotype: This could be a read error, since a much larger clone is one nucleotide away. The rearrangement links TRBV20-1 to TRBJ2-5; D is ambiguous. This CDR3 spans 13 amino acids. Germline V gives CDR1 DFQATT, CDR2 SNEGSKA (reference sequence). The CDR3 region is CSARDGQFETLYF. The DNA of the CDR3 is TGCAGTGCTAGAGATGGGCAGTTCGAGACCCTGTACTTC.

This clonotype has a single count. A clone one base away is much larger, so this may be a read error. This chain connects TRBV6-1 to TRBJ1-1; TRBD1 matches at 11 bases. The CDR3 is made up of 14 amino acids. Germline-derived CDR1 and CDR2 are MNHNS and SASEGT. The CDR3 sequence is CASSTGQGGTGAFF. DNA of the CDR3: TGTGCCAGCAGTACGGGACAGGGGGGCACTGGAGCTTTCTTT.